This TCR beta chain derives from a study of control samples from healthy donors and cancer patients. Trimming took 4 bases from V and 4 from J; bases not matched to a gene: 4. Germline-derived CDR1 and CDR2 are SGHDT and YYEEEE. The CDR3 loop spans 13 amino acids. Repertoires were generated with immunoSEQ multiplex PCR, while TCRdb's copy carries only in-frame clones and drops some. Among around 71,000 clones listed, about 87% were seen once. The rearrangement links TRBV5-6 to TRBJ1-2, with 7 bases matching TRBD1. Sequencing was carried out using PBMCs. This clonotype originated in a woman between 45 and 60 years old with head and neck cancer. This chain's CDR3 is CASSGDSAYGYTF. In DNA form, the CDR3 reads TGTGCCAGCAGCGGGGACAGTGCCTATGGCTACACCTTC.